Following are 5 T cell receptor beta chains from one sample sequenced in a study of blood T cell repertoires in COVID-19. Produced via immunoSEQ multiplex PCR; TCRdb's table is partial and in-frame only. The data show 350,000 to 400,000 clones, approximately 84% seen once. The sequenced material came from PBMCs or T cells enriched from blood (not recorded which). Source of these receptors: a woman aged 25 to 45 who had recovered from COVID-19.

The J gene is TRBJ1-1, the V gene TRBV16; TRBD1 agrees at 7 bases. CDR1 is KGHSY and CDR2 is FQNENV in the germline V gene. With 4 bases clipped from V and 0 bases from J, the junction kept 5 bases outside the gene matches. The length of the CDR3 is 15 residues. CDR3 nucleotides: TGTGCCAGCAGCCCATTACAGGGGATGAACACTGAAGCTTTCTTT. Translating it yields CASSPLQGMNTEAFF.

CDR3 nucleotides: TGTGCCAGTAGCATTGACAGGCCTACAAATCAGCCCCAGCATTTT. Its translation: CASSIDRPTNQPQHF. The chain employs TRBV19 and TRBJ1-5; a weak D match, TRBD1 (6 bases). The germline CDR1 and CDR2 sequences are LNHDA and SQIVND (reference sequence). Trimming removed 6 bases at V and 4 bases at J, with 16 bases between. CDR3 length equals 15 residues.

The sample holds one count of this clone. The genes are TRBV10-3 and TRBJ2-7; TRBD2 is a possible D gene (5 bases). Trimming cost V 4 bases and J 0 bases, with 10 bases left between them. From germline, CDR1 is ENHRY and CDR2 SYGVKD. This CDR3 is built from 14 residues. CDR3 amino acids: CAISVKRDSYEQYF. As DNA, the CDR3 is TGTGCCATCAGTGTGAAGAGGGACTCCTACGAGCAGTACTTC.

In regard to this clone: Other DNA sequences in this specimen translate into the identical CDR3. The chain has TRBV3-1 (or the pseudogene TRBV3-2) and TRBJ2-1, with TRBD2 identical over 10 bases. The trim removed 4 bases at V and 0 bases at J, leaving 0 bases unmatched. Germline V gives CDR1 LGHDT, CDR2 YNNKEL (reference sequence). This CDR3 contains 15 residues. The CDR3 sequence: CASSPSGSSYNEQFF. CDR3 sequence (DNA): TGTGCCAGCAGCCCTAGCGGGAGCTCCTACAATGAGCAGTTCTTC.

The genes are TRBV15 and TRBJ2-2, with D possibly being TRBD2 (6 bases). Germline CDR1 is LNHNV and CDR2 is YYDKDF (reference sequence). V lost 0 bases and J 0 bases, leaving 14 bases between the germline ends. The CDR3 extends over 18 amino acids. The CDR3 DNA follows: TGTGCCACCAGCAGAGATCGTGGTGGGACTGCGAACACCGGGGAGCTGTTTTTT. As protein: CATSRDRGGTANTGELFF.